This TCR beta chain was captured by sequencing in a study of blood T cell repertoires in COVID-19. Assay used: immunoSEQ multiplex PCR; TCRdb lists only in-frame clones, some missing. The table includes fewer than 250,000 clones, 70% to 90% detected once. The ends lost 4 bases at V and 5 bases at J; junction bases unmatched: 15. The CDR3 is 17 residues long. Germline V gene sequence: CDR1 SGHKS, CDR2 YYEKEE (reference sequence). This clone has a handful of counts. This receptor was identified in a woman aged 40 to 50 with acute COVID-19. Sequencing input: PBMCs or T cells enriched from blood (not recorded which). This sequence joins TRBV5-5 and TRBJ2-7; TRBD1 aligns across 10 bases. In DNA, the CDR3 is TGTGCCAGCAGCAAAACGGCCGGGACAGGGGTAAACCACGAGCAGTACTTC. Translated, it gives CASSKTAGTGVNHEQYF.